A selection of T cell receptor beta chains follows, all from one sample in a study of OX40 agonist ivuxolimab in advanced cancers. Data came from immunoSEQ multiplex PCR; TCRdb stores just in-frame clones and leaves some out. This sample has tens of thousands of clones; 82% occur once, and the top ten carry 0.35% to 0.5%. The sample here was CD4+ or CD8+ T cells sorted from blood, taken in a trial of the OX40 agonist ivuxolimab. Receptor source: an adult with an advanced solid tumor such as melanoma, head and neck, liver or kidney cancer. CDR3s include the opening cysteine and the closing phenylalanine or tryptophan. The D gene is left open where the match is weak. Clone sizes are given selectively: once, few, many, or a class where the clone is expanded.

J: TRBJ1-2; length: 14; size: -; V: TRBV13; D: TRBD1; DNA: TGTGCCAGCAGCACGAACAGGGGGATCTATGGCTACACCTTC; CDR3: CASSTNRGIYGYTF
J: TRBJ1-2; length: 15; size: -; V: TRBV18; D: -; DNA: TGTGCCAGCTCACCCGCCAGGGACGGGGCTTATGGCTACACCTTC; CDR3: CASSPARDGAYGYTF
J: TRBJ1-1; length: 18; size: -; V: TRBV14; D: TRBD1; DNA: TGTGCCAGCAGCCAAAGGAGATCAGTACAGGGGGCGAACACTGAAGCTTTCTTT; CDR3: CASSQRRSVQGANTEAFF
J: TRBJ1-4; length: 15; size: -; V: TRBV5-1; D: TRBD1; DNA: TGCGCCAGCCGTCCTGGGGGACAGATTAATGAAAAACTGTTTTTT; CDR3: CASRPGGQINEKLFF
J: TRBJ2-5; length: 15; size: -; V: TRBV5-6; D: -; DNA: TGTGCCAGCAGCCCCACGGCGGGGGCCAGTGAGACCCAGTACTTC; CDR3: CASSPTAGASETQYF
J: TRBJ2-1; length: 16; size: -; V: TRBV5-1; D: TRBD2; DNA: TGCGCCAGCAGCTCCCATAGCGGGAGTAGAATGAATGAGCAGTTCTTC; CDR3: CASSSHSGSRMNEQFF
J: TRBJ1-2; length: 14; size: -; V: TRBV28; D: TRBD1; DNA: TGTGCCAGCAGTTTGTCGACAGGGGCCCATGGCTACACCTTC; CDR3: CASSLSTGAHGYTF
J: TRBJ1-2; length: 12; size: -; V: TRBV7-2; D: -; DNA: TGTGCCAGCAGCGAAAGGGGATATGGCTACACCTTC; CDR3: CASSERGYGYTF
J: TRBJ1-2; length: 13; size: -; V: TRBV2; D: TRBD1; DNA: TGTGCCAGCAGTGAAGGACAGGGGGGCGGCTACACCTTC; CDR3: CASSEGQGGGYTF
J: TRBJ1-1; length: 15; size: -; V: TRBV5-1; D: TRBD1; DNA: TGCGCCAGCACTTTGGGAGCGGGACAGGGGGCTGGGGCTTTCTTT; CDR3: CASTLGAGQGAGAFF
J: TRBJ2-1; length: 12; size: -; V: TRBV7-7; D: -; DNA: TGTGCCAGCAGCTTAGCTGGGGGTGAGCAGTTCTTC; CDR3: CASSLAGGEQFF
J: TRBJ1-2; length: 14; size: -; V: TRBV7-9; D: -; DNA: TGTGCCAGCAGCTTAACCGGGACGTCGAATGGCTACACCTTC; CDR3: CASSLTGTSNGYTF
J: TRBJ1-1; length: 14; size: -; V: TRBV15; D: -; DNA: TGTGCCACCAGCCTTCTGAGGGGGGGCACTGAAGCTTTCTTT; CDR3: CATSLLRGGTEAFF
J: TRBJ1-5; length: 14; size: -; V: TRBV2; D: -; DNA: TGTGCCAGCAACTTGCAGGATTTCAATCAGCCCCAGCATTTT; CDR3: CASNLQDFNQPQHF
J: TRBJ2-5; length: 13; size: -; V: TRBV27; D: -; DNA: TGTGCCAGCAGGATGAATAACCAAGAGACCCAGTACTTC; CDR3: CASRMNNQETQYF
J: TRBJ1-5; length: 16; size: -; V: TRBV5-8; D: -; DNA: TGTGCCAGCAGCCGATCGGGACTGAATAGCAATCAGCCCCAGCATTTT; CDR3: CASSRSGLNSNQPQHF
J: TRBJ1-6; length: 15; size: few; V: TRBV19; D: -; DNA: TGTGCCACTCGACCTGACGGCTCCTATAATTCACCCCTCCACTTT; CDR3: CATRPDGSYNSPLHF
J: TRBJ1-1; length: 11; size: once; V: TRBV20-1; D: -; DNA: TGCAGTGCTGCAGGGCCGATCGAAGCTTTCTTT; CDR3: CSAAGPIEAFF
J: TRBJ1-1; length: 15; size: -; V: TRBV28; D: -; DNA: TGTGCCAGCAGTTTACCAAACATGAGGAACACTGAAGCTTTCTTT; CDR3: CASSLPNMRNTEAFF
J: TRBJ1-6; length: 17; size: -; V: TRBV27; D: -; DNA: TGTGCCAGCAGGAATATCGGACTGGTCAGACTTAATTCACCCCTCCACTTT; CDR3: CASRNIGLVRLNSPLHF
J: TRBJ2-1; length: 15; size: -; V: TRBV7-7; D: TRBD2; DNA: TGTGCCAGCAGCCCACTCTCAGGAGCGGGGGGTGAGCAGTTCTTC; CDR3: CASSPLSGAGGEQFF
J: TRBJ1-4; length: 12; size: -; V: TRBV19; D: -; DNA: TGTGCCAGTAGTAGGGTTAATGAAAAACTGTTTTTT; CDR3: CASSRVNEKLFF
J: TRBJ2-2; length: 16; size: few; V: TRBV18; D: -; DNA: TGTGCCAGCTCACCACGGCAGGGGTCGACCACCGGGGAGCTGTTTTTT; CDR3: CASSPRQGSTTGELFF
J: TRBJ1-1; length: 16; size: -; V: TRBV7-9; D: -; DNA: TGTGCCAGCAGCCCTTGGACCCTCGGAGGGGCCACTGAAGCTTTCTTT; CDR3: CASSPWTLGGATEAFF
J: TRBJ1-4; length: 15; size: few; V: TRBV6-4; D: TRBD1; DNA: TGTGCCAGCAGCAAAACCGGGACCAGGGGGGAAAAACTGTTTTTT; CDR3: CASSKTGTRGEKLFF
J: TRBJ1-4; length: 15; size: -; V: TRBV28; D: -; DNA: TGTGCCAGCAGTTTCCCCGGGGAGGAGAGTGAAAAACTGTTTTTT; CDR3: CASSFPGEESEKLFF
J: TRBJ1-6; length: 13; size: -; V: TRBV6-5; D: -; DNA: TGTGCCAGCAGTTACTCATATAATTCACCCCTCCACTTT; CDR3: CASSYSYNSPLHF
J: TRBJ1-5; length: 14; size: -; V: TRBV19; D: -; DNA: TGTGCCAGTAGTACCCCAGGGGGCAATCAGCCCCAGCATTTT; CDR3: CASSTPGGNQPQHF
J: TRBJ1-6; length: 15; size: -; V: TRBV7-2; D: TRBD1; DNA: TGTGCCAGCAGCTTAGTGGGACAGGGGCTTTCACCCCTCCACTTT; CDR3: CASSLVGQGLSPLHF
J: TRBJ2-1; length: 13; size: -; V: TRBV10-1; D: -; DNA: TGCGCCAGCAGTGGGGGTCGAAACAATGAGCAGTTCTTC; CDR3: CASSGGRNNEQFF
J: TRBJ2-3; length: 17; size: -; V: TRBV7-2; D: TRBD2; DNA: TGTGCCAGCAGCCCGGGACTAGCGGGATCCCGCACAGATACGCAGTATTTT; CDR3: CASSPGLAGSRTDTQYF
J: TRBJ1-2; length: 14; size: once; V: TRBV18; D: TRBD1; DNA: TGTGCCAGCTCACCTATCCGGGACAGGGAAGGCTACACCTTC; CDR3: CASSPIRDREGYTF
J: TRBJ2-1; length: 15; size: -; V: TRBV9; D: -; DNA: TGTGCCAGCAGCGTAAGGTGGCAGGGGAATGGTGAGCAGTTCTTC; CDR3: CASSVRWQGNGEQFF
J: TRBJ2-5; length: 15; size: -; V: TRBV7-2; D: -; DNA: TGTGCCAGCAGCCCCCCGGGACTGGCGGTTGAGACCCAGTACTTC; CDR3: CASSPPGLAVETQYF
J: TRBJ2-7; length: 16; size: -; V: TRBV7-2; D: -; DNA: TGTGCCAGCAGCTTCCAAGGGGGGGCCATTTCCTACGAGCAGTACTTC; CDR3: CASSFQGGAISYEQYF
J: TRBJ1-4; length: 14; size: -; V: TRBV7-9; D: TRBD1; DNA: TGTGCCAGCAGCTTGACAGGGGGCTATGAAAAACTGTTTTTT; CDR3: CASSLTGGYEKLFF
J: TRBJ2-3; length: 14; size: once; V: TRBV5-1; D: -; DNA: TGCGCCAGCAGCCAGAACCAGGGGAGAGATACGCAGTATTTT; CDR3: CASSQNQGRDTQYF
J: TRBJ1-1; length: 15; size: -; V: TRBV7-2; D: -; DNA: TGTGCCAGCAGCCCCCGGGGGACGATGAACACTGAAGCTTTCTTT; CDR3: CASSPRGTMNTEAFF
J: TRBJ1-4; length: 15; size: -; V: TRBV28; D: TRBD1; DNA: TGTGCCAGCAGTTGGGGGACAGCAACTAATGAAAAACTGTTTTTT; CDR3: CASSWGTATNEKLFF
J: TRBJ1-5; length: 15; size: -; V: TRBV6-1; D: TRBD1; DNA: TGTGCCAGCAGACTGACAGGGGTTAGCAATCAGCCCCAGCATTTT; CDR3: CASRLTGVSNQPQHF
J: TRBJ2-3; length: 16; size: -; V: TRBV11-2; D: TRBD2; DNA: TGTGCCAGCAGCTTATTTTTCGGGGGGGCCGCAGATACGCAGTATTTT; CDR3: CASSLFFGGAADTQYF
J: TRBJ1-1; length: 12; size: few; V: TRBV30; D: -; DNA: TGTGCCTGGAGTGTAGCCCGGGCGGAAGCTTTCTTT; CDR3: CAWSVARAEAFF
J: TRBJ2-7; length: 14; size: -; V: TRBV27; D: TRBD1; DNA: TGTGCCAGCAGTTCCAAGACAGGGGCCTACGAGCAGTACTTC; CDR3: CASSSKTGAYEQYF
J: TRBJ1-1; length: 13; size: -; V: TRBV6-5; D: -; DNA: TGTGCCAGCAACCGGGACGGCAACACTGAAGCTTTCTTT; CDR3: CASNRDGNTEAFF
J: TRBJ2-2; length: 14; size: -; V: TRBV30; D: TRBD1; DNA: TGTGCCTGGAGTGAAGGACAGGGGGCCGGGGAGCTGTTTTTT; CDR3: CAWSEGQGAGELFF
J: TRBJ1-5; length: 12; size: -; V: TRBV2; D: TRBD1; DNA: TGTGCCAGCAAGGGGGCCAGTCAGCCCCAGCATTTT; CDR3: CASKGASQPQHF
J: TRBJ2-3; length: 15; size: -; V: TRBV2; D: TRBD2; DNA: TGTGCCAGCAGGACAACTAGCGTGGCTACAGATACGCAGTATTTT; CDR3: CASRTTSVATDTQYF
J: TRBJ2-5; length: 12; size: -; V: TRBV29-1; D: -; DNA: TGCAGCGTCCTTAGACCCCAAGAGACCCAGTACTTC; CDR3: CSVLRPQETQYF
J: TRBJ1-5; length: 12; size: few; V: TRBV5-6; D: -; DNA: TGTGCCAGCAGCTTCGGGGGGCAGCCCCAGCATTTT; CDR3: CASSFGGQPQHF
J: TRBJ1-2; length: 14; size: -; V: TRBV18; D: TRBD1; DNA: TGTGCCAGCTCACCTCGGGACAGGGAATTTGGCTACACCTTC; CDR3: CASSPRDREFGYTF
J: TRBJ2-1; length: 12; size: -; V: TRBV5-8; D: -; DNA: TGTGCCAGCAGCGCCCGTCGCAATGAGCAGTTCTTC; CDR3: CASSARRNEQFF
J: TRBJ1-6; length: 17; size: -; V: TRBV5-6; D: -; DNA: TGTGCCAGCAGCTTTAGGGGGGTCAACCCCTATAATTCACCCCTCCACTTT; CDR3: CASSFRGVNPYNSPLHF
J: TRBJ2-1; length: 17; size: -; V: TRBV9; D: -; DNA: TGTGCCAGCAGCGTAGTTGGACAGCCCTACTCCTACAATGAGCAGTTCTTC; CDR3: CASSVVGQPYSYNEQFF
J: TRBJ2-7; length: 15; size: -; V: TRBV6-5; D: TRBD1; DNA: TGTGCCAGCAGTTTCAGGACAGGGCGAGCCTACGAGCAGTACTTC; CDR3: CASSFRTGRAYEQYF
J: TRBJ1-1; length: 18; size: -; V: TRBV2; D: -; DNA: TGTGCCAGCACCGACTGGGACCTTTCGACCTCGGGTAACACTGAAGCTTTCTTT; CDR3: CASTDWDLSTSGNTEAFF
J: TRBJ1-4; length: 12; size: -; V: TRBV7-9; D: -; DNA: TGTGCCAGCAGCTCGATAGGGGAAAAACTGTTTTTT; CDR3: CASSSIGEKLFF
J: TRBJ2-1; length: 16; size: -; V: TRBV11-2; D: -; DNA: TGTGCCAGCAGCCCCAAGGGGAGCACATGGGACAATGAGCAGTTCTTC; CDR3: CASSPKGSTWDNEQFF
J: TRBJ2-7; length: 13; size: once; V: TRBV19; D: -; DNA: TGTGCCAGTAGTCCGAGGGTTGCCTACGAGCAGTACTTC; CDR3: CASSPRVAYEQYF
J: TRBJ2-5; length: 14; size: -; V: TRBV5-1; D: -; DNA: TGCGCCAGCAGCTTGGGGGGCGGCCAAGAGACCCAGTACTTC; CDR3: CASSLGGGQETQYF
J: TRBJ2-3; length: 13; size: -; V: TRBV5-1; D: -; DNA: TGCGCCAGCAGCCCCCGGACTACCGATACGCAGTATTTT; CDR3: CASSPRTTDTQYF